The 24 T cell receptor beta chains below were found in one sample sequenced in a study of T-cell reconstitution after alpha-beta-depleted transplantation in children. Construction of the TCRbeta library involved unique molecular identifiers. TCRdb reprocessed the PCR reads via MiXCR and lists one record per CDR3 protein. This table holds hundreds of thousands of distinct CDR3 sequences, 15% to 20% found once. The sample consisted of PBMCs from the stem cell graft donor, taken from the stem cell graft. The receptors derive from a human donor who donated a stem cell graft to a child with acute lymphoblastic leukemia.

The genes are TRBV4-2 and TRBJ2-2, with D perhaps TRBD1 (6 bases). Germline-derived CDR1 and CDR2 are LGHNA and YNFKEQ. The CDR3 spans 13 residues. Trimming cost V 4 bases and J 7 bases, with 10 bases left between them. The CDR3 coding sequence is TGTGCCAGCAGCCGACAGGCGAACGGGGAGCTGTTTTTT. The encoded protein is CASSRQANGELFF.

Comments on this clonotype: The DNA is omitted, as the CDR3 cannot be located on it reliably, and the CDR3 follows TCRdb's listing. The chain is built from TRBV10-3 and TRBJ2-1; the tabulated D call, TRBD2, remains unverified against the DNA. Germline CDR1 and CDR2: ENHRY and SYGVKD. The CDR3 length is 13 residues, termini included. The CDR3 spells CAISVGSGNEHFF.

This clonotype appeared a few times. The rearrangement uses TRBV5-1 and TRBJ2-1, with D possibly matching TRBD2 (6 bases). V was trimmed by 3 bases and J by 3 bases, leaving 10 bases between them. In germline, CDR1 is SGHRS, CDR2 YFSETQ. This CDR3 region has 14 residues. As DNA, the CDR3 is TGCGCCAGCAGCTGGGGACTGGACTACAATGAGCAGTTCTTC. It specifies CASSWGLDYNEQFF.

The CDR3 nucleotides are TGTGCCAGCAGCTTAACCGCCGGGACAGTTAATGAAAAACTGTTTTTT. Translation: CASSLTAGTVNEKLFF. The rearrangement uses TRBV7-9 and TRBJ1-4; 7 bases match TRBD1. Per germline, CDR1 SEHNR and CDR2 FQNEAQ (reference sequence). The CDR3 is made up of 16 amino acids. The ends lost 2 bases at V and 4 bases at J; junction bases unmatched: 7. Full variable domain (missing parts from reference TRBV7-9 and TRBJ1-4): DTGVSQNPRHKITKRGQNVTFRCDPISEHNRLYWYRQTLGQGPEFLTYFQNEAQLEKSRLLSDRFSAERPKGSFSTLEIQRTEQGDSAMYLCASSLTAGTVNEKLFFGSGTQLSVL.

The J gene is TRBJ2-1, the V gene TRBV7-3; D perhaps matches TRBD2 (6 bases). Germline V gene data show CDR1 as SGHTA and CDR2 as FQGTGA. Trimming cost V 3 bases and J 2 bases, with 11 bases left between them. The CDR3 sequence is 15 residues long. CDR3 protein: CASSFSGGTYNEQFF. For the CDR3, the DNA is TGTGCCAGCAGCTTTAGCGGAGGGACCTACAATGAGCAGTTCTTC.

The table lists this clonotype with a few counts. The chain couples TRBV12-5 to TRBJ1-1; D is ambiguous. Trimming stripped 0 bases from V and 2 bases from J, with 7 bases between. In germline, CDR1 is LGHNT, CDR2 FRNRAP. CDR3 size: 14 residues. As DNA, the CDR3 is TGTGCTAGTGGTTTGGTTATCGGAAACACTGAAGCTTTCTTT. Translated: CASGLVIGNTEAFF. Variable domain in full (rest from reference TRBV12-5 and TRBJ1-1): DARVTQTPRHKVTEMGQEVTMRCQPILGHNTVFWYRQTMMQGLELLAYFRNRAPLDDSGMPKDRFSAEMPDATLATLKIQPSEPRDSAVYFCASGLVIGNTEAFFGQGTRLTVV.

The chain has TRBV5-5 and TRBJ2-1, with 9 bases matching TRBD2. CDR3 length: 18 residues. J was trimmed by 7 bases and V by 2 bases; bases with no gene match: 16. CDR1 and CDR2 (germline): SGHKS, YYEKEE (reference sequence). CDR3 sequence reads: CASSFGRVAGGPANEQFF. The CDR3 DNA sequence: TGTGCCAGCAGCTTCGGGCGAGTGGCGGGAGGGCCTGCAAATGAGCAGTTCTTC.

This clonotype was picked up a small number of times. The rearrangement joins TRBV14 to TRBJ1-6; D gene ambiguous. The CDR3 runs 16 residues. Trimming stripped 1 base from V and 0 bases from J, with 7 bases between. Germline CDR1 is SGHDN and CDR2 is FVKESK. CDR3 nucleotides: TGTGCCAGCAGCCAAGGGTGGCGCTCCTATAATTCACCCCTCCACTTT. This sequence encodes CASSQGWRSYNSPLHF.

This chain joins TRBV12-3 or TRBV12-4 and TRBJ2-2; the D is unclear. CDR3 size: 11 residues. Deletions cut 7 bases from V and 7 bases from J, with 7 bases between. The CDR3 reads CASNRLGELFF. In DNA form, the CDR3 reads TGTGCCAGCAACCGTCTCGGGGAGCTGTTTTTT.

Only a few counts were recorded for this clonotype. V usage is TRBV24-1 and J usage is TRBJ2-5, with 12 positions matching TRBD1. V was clipped by 6 bases and J by 5 bases; unmatched bases: 18. Germline CDR1 KGHDR, CDR2 SFDVKD. This CDR3 comprises 19 residues. For the CDR3, the DNA is TGTGCCACCAGTCCTAGCCTTGGGACAGGGGGCATACAGGTGGAGACCCAGTACTTC. It translates to CATSPSLGTGGIQVETQYF.

This clonotype was recorded a few times. The rearrangement links TRBV10-2 to TRBJ2-1; no clear D. The CDR3 has 15 amino acids. Germline values: CDR1 WSHSY, CDR2 SAAADI. V dropped 0 bases and J dropped 1 base, with 7 bases sitting between them. The CDR3 region has the DNA TGCGCCAGCAGTGAGTCGAGTTCTTCCTACAATGAGCAGTTCTTC. It translates to CASSESSSSYNEQFF.

The genes are TRBV2 and TRBJ2-1; 7 bases match TRBD1. This CDR3 region has 14 residues. After removal of 8 bases from V and 0 bases from J, the junction contained 4 bases not matched to a gene. From germline, CDR1 is SNHLY and CDR2 FYNNEI. This CDR3 reads CASPRDSSYNEQFF. Written as DNA, the CDR3 is TGTGCCAGCCCCCGGGACAGCTCCTACAATGAGCAGTTCTTC.

This clonotype was counted between two and nine times. The chain couples TRBV29-1 to TRBJ2-7, with D possibly being TRBD2 (5 bases). Germline V gives CDR1 SQVTM, CDR2 ANQGSEA. The CDR3 has 12 residues. The ends were cut back, 0 bases at V and 7 bases at J, with 10 bases in the middle. Here the CDR3 reads CSVEEDTGEQYF. The DNA for the CDR3 is TGCAGCGTTGAAGAGGATACGGGGGAGCAGTACTTC.

The V gene is TRBV12-3 or TRBV12-4, the J gene TRBJ2-7; D perhaps matches TRBD2 (6 bases). Trimming removed 7 bases from V and 2 bases from J, with 12 bases in between. The CDR3 has 13 residues. The CDR3 DNA reads TGTGCCAGCAACCGGGACTCGACCTACGAGCAGTACTTC. It is translated as CASNRDSTYEQYF.

This chain uses TRBV5-1 with TRBJ2-5; D is perhaps TRBD1 (6 bases). Germline V CDR1 and CDR2: SGHRS, YFSETQ. Trimming removed 5 bases at V and 5 bases at J, with 13 bases between. The CDR3 is 13 residues long. CDR3 bases: TGCGCCAGCAGTTCAGGGGCCGGGGAGACCCAGTACTTC. This gives the protein CASSSGAGETQYF. Using reference TRBV5-1 and TRBJ2-5 for the parts outside the CDR3, the full variable domain is KAGVTQTPRYLIKTRGQQVTLSCSPISGHRSVSWYQQTPGQGLQFLFEYFSETQRNKGNFPGRFSGRQFSNSRSEMNVSTLELGDSALYLCASSSGAGETQYFGPGTRLLVL.

The rearrangement uses TRBV5-6 and TRBJ2-1, with 7 nucleotides matching TRBD2. J was trimmed by 5 bases and V by 1 base; bases with no gene match: 9. Germline loops: CDR1 SGHDT, CDR2 YYEEEE. There are 16 residues in the CDR3. CDR3 bases: TGTGCCAGCAGCTTGAAATCTGGGACTACCCACAATGAGCAGTTCTTC. Protein product: CASSLKSGTTHNEQFF.

The chain links TRBV2 to TRBJ1-2, with D unclear. Per germline, CDR1 SNHLY and CDR2 FYNNEI. This CDR3 comprises 14 residues. V lost 1 base to trimming and J lost 3 bases, with 9 bases between them. The CDR3 bases are TGTGCCAGCAGTGAAGTGGGAGGGTACTATGGCTACACCTTC. Protein sequence: CASSEVGGYYGYTF. Combining the CDR3 with reference TRBV2 and TRBJ1-2 gives the whole variable domain EPEVTQTPSHQVTQMGQEVILRCVPISNHLYFYWYRQILGQKVEFLVSFYNNEISEKSEIFDDQFSVERPDGSNFTLKIRSTKLEDSAMYFCASSEVGGYYGYTFGSGTRLTVV.

This clonotype was counted a few times. The chain carries TRBV6-5 and TRBJ1-1, with 10 bases lining up with TRBD1. Germline trimming cut 2 bases from V and 0 bases from J; bases unmatched to any gene: 3. The CDR3 runs 16 residues. CDR1 MNHEY and CDR2 SVGAGI come from the germline V gene. As DNA, the CDR3 is TGTGCCAGCAGTTACGGGGACAGGGGATTGAACACTGAAGCTTTCTTT. Encoded protein: CASSYGDRGLNTEAFF.

The chain joins TRBV7-9 to TRBJ2-2; weak D call: TRBD1 (5 bases). V lost 6 bases, J lost 7 bases, and 12 bases lay in between. Germline V gives CDR1 SEHNR, CDR2 FQNEAQ (reference sequence). CDR3 length: 13 residues. The CDR3 nucleotides are TGTGCCAGCAGGCCGGACAAGGTCGGGGAGCTGTTTTTT. Translation gives CASRPDKVGELFF.

This clonotype was observed a few times. V gene TRBV19 combines with J gene TRBJ1-3; TRBD1 aligns across 9 bases. The CDR3 consists of 16 residues. The J segment lost 3 bases and the V segment lost 3 bases, leaving 6 bases of the junction unmatched. Germline CDR1 and CDR2: LNHDA and SQIVND (reference sequence). The CDR3 is CASSITGTGFGNTIYF. In nucleotides, the CDR3 is TGTGCCAGTAGTATTACCGGGACAGGGTTTGGAAACACCATATATTTT.

Only a few counts were recorded for this clonotype. The chain combines TRBV5-1 with TRBJ1-1; the D is unclear. There are 16 residues in the CDR3. The ends were cut back, 0 bases at V and 3 bases at J, with 15 bases in the middle. The germline V gene encodes CDR1 SGHRS and CDR2 YFSETQ. The CDR3, as DNA: TGCGCCAGCAGCTTGGCGACATCCCAAGGGTACACTGAAGCTTTCTTT. Protein: CASSLATSQGYTEAFF. Complete variable domain (other parts from reference TRBV5-1 and TRBJ1-1): KAGVTQTPRYLIKTRGQQVTLSCSPISGHRSVSWYQQTPGQGLQFLFEYFSETQRNKGNFPGRFSGRQFSNSRSEMNVSTLELGDSALYLCASSLATSQGYTEAFFGQGTRLTVV.

V gene TRBV3-1 combines with J gene TRBJ2-2; 7 nucleotides line up with TRBD2. V shed 6 bases and J 6 bases; nucleotides not matched to a gene: 10. Germline CDR1 reads LGHDT; CDR2 reads YNNKEL (reference sequence). This CDR3 region has 15 residues. DNA for the CDR3: TGTGCCAGCAGTGAGAGCGGGAAGCGACCCGGGGAGCTGTTTTTT. This sequence encodes CASSESGKRPGELFF. Together with reference TRBV3-1 and TRBJ2-2, the CDR3 gives the full variable domain: DTAVSQTPKYLVTQMGNDKSIKCEQNLGHDTMYWYKQDSKKFLKIMFSYNNKELIINETVPNRFSPKSPDKAHLNLHINSLELGDSAVYFCASSESGKRPGELFFGEGSRLTVL.

The gene calls are TRBV5-1 and TRBJ1-2; TRBD1 might be the D (6 bases). This CDR3 is 16 amino acids long. Germline CDR1 SGHRS, CDR2 YFSETQ. The V end was cut by 3 bases, the J end by 5 bases, with 20 bases between. CDR3 region: CASSSGQPPKLYGYTF. The DNA for the CDR3 is TGCGCCAGCAGCTCAGGACAGCCACCCAAACTGTATGGCTACACCTTC. Combining the CDR3 with reference TRBV5-1 and TRBJ1-2 gives the whole variable domain KAGVTQTPRYLIKTRGQQVTLSCSPISGHRSVSWYQQTPGQGLQFLFEYFSETQRNKGNFPGRFSGRQFSNSRSEMNVSTLELGDSALYLCASSSGQPPKLYGYTFGSGTRLTVV.

The chain combines TRBV3-1 with TRBJ2-7; no clear D. Germline assignment: CDR1 LGHDT and CDR2 YNNKEL (reference sequence). This CDR3 has 15 amino acids. Trimming stripped 1 base from V and 1 base from J, with 11 bases between. CDR3 region: CASSQGPGLSYEQYF. The CDR3, as DNA: TGTGCCAGCAGCCAAGGGCCCGGGCTTTCCTACGAGCAGTACTTC.